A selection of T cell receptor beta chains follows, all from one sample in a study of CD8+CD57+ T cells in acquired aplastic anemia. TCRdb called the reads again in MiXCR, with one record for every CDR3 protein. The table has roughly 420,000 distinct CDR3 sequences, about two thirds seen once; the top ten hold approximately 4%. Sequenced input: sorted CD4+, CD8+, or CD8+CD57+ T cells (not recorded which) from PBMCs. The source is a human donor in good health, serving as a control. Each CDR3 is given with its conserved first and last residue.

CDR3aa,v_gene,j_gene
CASSSNRETQYF,TRBV7-2,TRBJ2-5
CASRAVTGGMEETQYF,TRBV6-4,TRBJ2-5
CASRDRKSGTDTQYF,TRBV5-5,TRBJ2-3
CASSERQGRLEKTIYF,TRBV7-3,TRBJ1-3
CASSKGGGGRVGYF,TRBV9,TRBJ1-5
CASSAAGANNGYTF,TRBV7-3,TRBJ1-2
CSARVGAGETQYF,TRBV20-1,TRBJ2-5
CASSTRQGGPGANF,TRBV7-3,TRBJ1-5
CASSYSRGGGTDTQYF,TRBV6-2/TRBV6-3,TRBJ2-3
CASLTAGDLYEQYF,TRBV2,TRBJ2-7
CASRATGDASPLHF,TRBV6-1,TRBJ1-6
CATQLDGRNTEAFF,TRBV10-3,TRBJ1-1
CASNQAGSSYNERFF,TRBV6-2/TRBV6-3,TRBJ2-1
CASREHGYHETLF,TRBV7-2,TRBJ1-1